The rows below give T cell receptor beta chains drawn from one sample of a study of blood T cell repertoires in COVID-19. Only in-frame clones appear in the TCRdb table, and some are missing; sequencing was by immunoSEQ multiplex PCR. The repertoire holds some 150,000 clones, around 84% seen once, with under 2.5% in the top ten. The sample was peripheral blood. All receptors derive from a man in his 70s with acute or convalescent COVID-19. CDR3s include the opening cysteine and the closing phenylalanine or tryptophan. Each record gives: J gene, clone size, V gene, D gene, CDR3 protein, CDR3 DNA. D genes are given only for firm matches. Only some rows state a clone size, as once, few, many or a class for expanded clones.

j_call: TRBJ1-1; clone_size: NA; v_call: TRBV28; d_call: NA; cdr3_aa: CASITSGYGEAFF; cdr3_nt: TGTGCCAGCATCACCTCAGGGTACGGTGAAGCTTTCTTT
j_call: TRBJ1-5; clone_size: NA; v_call: TRBV4-2; d_call: NA; cdr3_aa: CASSESRVVNQPQHF; cdr3_nt: TGTGCCAGCAGCGAGAGCAGGGTGGTCAATCAGCCCCAGCATTTT
j_call: TRBJ2-7; clone_size: NA; v_call: TRBV3-1/TRBV3-2; d_call: TRBD1; cdr3_aa: CASSQEAGTALSYEQYF; cdr3_nt: TGTGCCAGCAGCCAAGAGGCCGGGACAGCTCTCAGCTACGAGCAGTACTTC
j_call: TRBJ2-1; clone_size: NA; v_call: TRBV6-2/TRBV6-3; d_call: TRBD1; cdr3_aa: CASSYSSTGGSNEQFF; cdr3_nt: TGTGCCAGCAGTTACTCGAGTACAGGGGGTTCCAATGAGCAGTTCTTC
j_call: TRBJ2-7; clone_size: NA; v_call: TRBV21-1; d_call: NA; cdr3_aa: CASNSSGSSYEQYF; cdr3_nt: TGTGCCAGCAATTCCAGCGGCAGCTCCTACGAGCAGTACTTC
j_call: TRBJ2-1; clone_size: once; v_call: TRBV24-1; d_call: TRBD1; cdr3_aa: CATSDRGRWEQFF; cdr3_nt: TGTGCCACCAGTGACAGGGGGCGGTGGGAGCAGTTCTTC
j_call: TRBJ2-3; clone_size: NA; v_call: TRBV9; d_call: NA; cdr3_aa: CASSVALSTDTQYF; cdr3_nt: TGTGCCAGCAGCGTAGCACTTAGCACAGATACGCAGTATTTT
j_call: TRBJ2-1; clone_size: NA; v_call: TRBV11-2; d_call: NA; cdr3_aa: CASSLGAGNRNEQFF; cdr3_nt: TGTGCCAGCAGCTTAGGGGCAGGGAACAGGAATGAGCAGTTCTTC
j_call: TRBJ1-3; clone_size: NA; v_call: TRBV5-4; d_call: NA; cdr3_aa: CASSQGRENTIYF; cdr3_nt: TGTGCCAGCAGCCAAGGGCGGGAAAACACCATATATTTT
j_call: TRBJ1-3; clone_size: NA; v_call: TRBV4-2; d_call: NA; cdr3_aa: CASSQDTSFTGNTIYF; cdr3_nt: TGTGCCAGCAGCCAGGACACCTCGTTCACTGGAAACACCATATATTTT
j_call: TRBJ1-2; clone_size: many; v_call: TRBV6-1; d_call: NA; cdr3_aa: CASSESGQPGGYTF; cdr3_nt: TGTGCCAGCAGTGAATCCGGCCAGCCGGGGGGCTACACCTTC
j_call: TRBJ2-1; clone_size: NA; v_call: TRBV7-9; d_call: NA; cdr3_aa: CASSQTYEQFF; cdr3_nt: TGTGCCAGCAGCCAGACATATGAGCAGTTCTTC
j_call: TRBJ1-1; clone_size: few; v_call: TRBV7-9; d_call: NA; cdr3_aa: CASSLKGTEAFF; cdr3_nt: TGTGCCAGCAGCTTAAAGGGGACTGAAGCTTTCTTT
j_call: TRBJ1-2; clone_size: NA; v_call: TRBV5-1; d_call: NA; cdr3_aa: CASSEDGGSGYTF; cdr3_nt: TGCGCCAGCAGCGAGGACGGAGGATCCGGCTACACCTTC
j_call: TRBJ2-5; clone_size: NA; v_call: TRBV10-3; d_call: NA; cdr3_aa: CAISVSRGPEETQYF; cdr3_nt: TGTGCCATCTCGGTCTCTAGGGGCCCCGAAGAGACCCAGTACTTC
j_call: TRBJ1-3; clone_size: NA; v_call: TRBV4-1; d_call: NA; cdr3_aa: CASSQAAPDTIYF; cdr3_nt: TGCGCCAGCAGCCAAGCCGCTCCGGACACCATATATTTT
j_call: TRBJ1-4; clone_size: NA; v_call: TRBV27; d_call: NA; cdr3_aa: CASSLSRGGYEKLFF; cdr3_nt: TGTGCCAGCAGTTTATCACGAGGGGGTTATGAAAAACTGTTTTTT
j_call: TRBJ1-4; clone_size: NA; v_call: TRBV7-2; d_call: TRBD1; cdr3_aa: CASSLDRAPNEKLFF; cdr3_nt: TGTGCCAGCAGCTTGGACAGGGCCCCTAATGAAAAACTGTTTTTT
j_call: TRBJ2-1; clone_size: NA; v_call: TRBV4-1; d_call: NA; cdr3_aa: CASSQDREGGKFF; cdr3_nt: TGCGCCAGCAGCCAAGATAGGGAGGGGGGCAAGTTCTTC
j_call: TRBJ2-3; clone_size: NA; v_call: TRBV5-1; d_call: NA; cdr3_aa: CASSFGTSTDTQYF; cdr3_nt: TGCGCCAGCAGCTTTGGGACTAGCACAGATACGCAGTATTTT
j_call: TRBJ2-2; clone_size: NA; v_call: TRBV24-1; d_call: NA; cdr3_aa: CATSGDAWGDPGELFF; cdr3_nt: TGTGCCACCAGCGGGGATGCCTGGGGGGACCCCGGGGAGCTGTTTTTT
j_call: TRBJ1-5; clone_size: NA; v_call: TRBV19; d_call: NA; cdr3_aa: CASSITGTYSNQPQHF; cdr3_nt: TGTGCCAGTAGTATAACCGGGACTTATAGCAATCAGCCCCAGCATTTT
j_call: TRBJ2-1; clone_size: once; v_call: TRBV18; d_call: TRBD2; cdr3_aa: CASSPRREEYNEQFF; cdr3_nt: TGTGCCAGCTCACCTCGACGGGAGGAGTACAATGAGCAGTTCTTC
j_call: TRBJ2-1; clone_size: NA; v_call: TRBV10-1; d_call: TRBD2; cdr3_aa: CASSESGGRANLGEQFF; cdr3_nt: TGCGCCAGCAGTGAGTCTGGCGGGAGGGCCAATCTGGGTGAGCAGTTCTTC
j_call: TRBJ2-1; clone_size: NA; v_call: TRBV24-1; d_call: TRBD1; cdr3_aa: CATSLTGTGSSIEQFF; cdr3_nt: TGTGCCACCAGCCTGACCGGGACAGGGAGCTCCATTGAGCAGTTCTTC
j_call: TRBJ2-1; clone_size: NA; v_call: TRBV10-2; d_call: TRBD2; cdr3_aa: CASSPAGAYNEQFF; cdr3_nt: TGCGCCAGCTCTCCAGCGGGAGCCTACAATGAGCAGTTCTTC
j_call: TRBJ1-3; clone_size: NA; v_call: TRBV6-6; d_call: TRBD1; cdr3_aa: CASSPGTAGNTIYF; cdr3_nt: TGTGCCAGCAGCCCCGGGACAGCTGGAAACACCATATATTTT
j_call: TRBJ2-2; clone_size: NA; v_call: TRBV7-9; d_call: TRBD1; cdr3_aa: CAPDYPGQGAIGELFF; cdr3_nt: TGTGCCCCAGATTATCCGGGACAGGGGGCTATCGGGGAGCTGTTTTTT
j_call: TRBJ1-5; clone_size: NA; v_call: TRBV24-1; d_call: NA; cdr3_aa: CATSDRSDQPQHF; cdr3_nt: TGTGCCACCAGTGATCGCTCAGATCAGCCCCAGCATTTT
j_call: TRBJ2-3; clone_size: NA; v_call: TRBV4-1; d_call: NA; cdr3_aa: CASSQRGGRRSTDTQYF; cdr3_nt: TGCGCCAGCAGCCAGCGCGGGGGCCGAAGAAGCACAGATACGCAGTATTTT
j_call: TRBJ2-7; clone_size: NA; v_call: TRBV3-1/TRBV3-2; d_call: TRBD1; cdr3_aa: CASSPRTGGYEQYF; cdr3_nt: TGTGCCAGCAGCCCGCGGACAGGGGGCTACGAGCAGTACTTC
j_call: TRBJ2-7; clone_size: NA; v_call: TRBV25-1; d_call: TRBD1; cdr3_aa: CASSAGGGYDEQYF; cdr3_nt: TGTGCCAGCAGCGCAGGGGGCGGATACGACGAGCAGTACTTC
j_call: TRBJ1-2; clone_size: few; v_call: TRBV27; d_call: TRBD1; cdr3_aa: CASSERTGTAKEANYGYTF; cdr3_nt: TGTGCCAGCAGTGAAAGGACCGGGACAGCTAAAGAAGCTAACTATGGCTACACCTTC
j_call: TRBJ2-7; clone_size: NA; v_call: TRBV5-6; d_call: NA; cdr3_aa: CASSLVDSFHEQYF; cdr3_nt: TGTGCCAGCAGCTTGGTGGACAGTTTCCACGAGCAGTACTTC
j_call: TRBJ1-4; clone_size: NA; v_call: TRBV5-1; d_call: TRBD1; cdr3_aa: CASSQGQGTNEKLFF; cdr3_nt: TGCGCCAGCAGCCAAGGACAGGGAACTAATGAAAAACTGTTTTTT
j_call: TRBJ1-6; clone_size: NA; v_call: TRBV6-6; d_call: TRBD1; cdr3_aa: CASSRGQDNSPLHF; cdr3_nt: TGTGCCAGCAGCCGCGGACAGGATAATTCACCCCTCCACTTT
j_call: TRBJ2-3; clone_size: NA; v_call: TRBV2; d_call: TRBD1; cdr3_aa: CASSAGTATVQYF; cdr3_nt: TGTGCCAGCAGCGCCGGGACAGCGACTGTACAGTATTTT
j_call: TRBJ2-1; clone_size: NA; v_call: TRBV15; d_call: NA; cdr3_aa: CATSSGPFGDEQFF; cdr3_nt: TGTGCCACCAGCTCAGGGCCATTTGGTGACGAGCAGTTCTTC
j_call: TRBJ2-7; clone_size: NA; v_call: TRBV18; d_call: NA; cdr3_aa: CASSPGGASYEQYF; cdr3_nt: TGTGCCAGCTCACCGGGGGGGGCTTCCTACGAGCAGTACTTC
j_call: TRBJ1-4; clone_size: NA; v_call: TRBV7-2; d_call: TRBD1; cdr3_aa: CASSGGTGFDEKLFF; cdr3_nt: TGTGCCAGCAGCGGAGGGACAGGGTTCGACGAAAAACTGTTTTTT
j_call: TRBJ1-4; clone_size: NA; v_call: TRBV28; d_call: NA; cdr3_aa: CASSLGPEESFF; cdr3_nt: TGTGCCAGCAGCCTTGGTCCCGAGGAGTCGTTTTTT
j_call: TRBJ2-2; clone_size: NA; v_call: TRBV5-1; d_call: NA; cdr3_aa: CASNQGLADTGELFF; cdr3_nt: TGCGCCAGCAATCAGGGGCTAGCGGACACCGGGGAGCTGTTTTTT
j_call: TRBJ2-2; clone_size: NA; v_call: TRBV7-7; d_call: NA; cdr3_aa: CASSSAGSNTGELFF; cdr3_nt: TGTGCTAGCAGCTCTGCAGGGTCGAACACCGGGGAGCTGTTTTTT
j_call: TRBJ1-5; clone_size: NA; v_call: TRBV24-1; d_call: NA; cdr3_aa: CATSDRPGGTTGSNQPQHF; cdr3_nt: TGTGCCACCAGTGATCGCCCCGGGGGGACCACCGGCAGCAATCAGCCCCAGCATTTT
j_call: TRBJ2-5; clone_size: NA; v_call: TRBV3-1/TRBV3-2; d_call: NA; cdr3_aa: CASNVKGAETQYF; cdr3_nt: TGTGCCAGCAACGTGAAAGGGGCAGAGACCCAGTACTTC
j_call: TRBJ1-1; clone_size: once; v_call: TRBV6-6; d_call: NA; cdr3_aa: CATVRALNTEAFF; cdr3_nt: TGTGCCACCGTCAGGGCCCTGAACACTGAAGCTTTCTTT
j_call: TRBJ2-5; clone_size: NA; v_call: TRBV28; d_call: TRBD1; cdr3_aa: CASSPYPRGKRETQYF; cdr3_nt: TGTGCCAGCAGTCCCTATCCCAGGGGGAAGAGGGAGACCCAGTACTTC
j_call: TRBJ2-1; clone_size: NA; v_call: TRBV10-1; d_call: TRBD1; cdr3_aa: CASSRGQGELDYNEQFF; cdr3_nt: TGCGCCAGCAGCCGGGGACAGGGCGAGTTGGATTACAATGAGCAGTTCTTC
j_call: TRBJ1-5; clone_size: NA; v_call: TRBV19; d_call: TRBD1; cdr3_aa: CASSILGRGWDQPQHF; cdr3_nt: TGTGCCAGTAGTATCTTAGGCAGGGGGTGGGATCAGCCCCAGCATTTT
j_call: TRBJ2-3; clone_size: NA; v_call: TRBV12-1; d_call: NA; cdr3_aa: CASSLQVSTDTQYF; cdr3_nt: TGTGCCAGCAGCTTACAGGTTAGCACAGATACGCAGTATTTT
j_call: TRBJ2-4; clone_size: once; v_call: TRBV15; d_call: NA; cdr3_aa: CATTLWGRGNIQYF; cdr3_nt: TGTGCCACCACCCTGTGGGGCAGGGGAAACATTCAGTACTTC